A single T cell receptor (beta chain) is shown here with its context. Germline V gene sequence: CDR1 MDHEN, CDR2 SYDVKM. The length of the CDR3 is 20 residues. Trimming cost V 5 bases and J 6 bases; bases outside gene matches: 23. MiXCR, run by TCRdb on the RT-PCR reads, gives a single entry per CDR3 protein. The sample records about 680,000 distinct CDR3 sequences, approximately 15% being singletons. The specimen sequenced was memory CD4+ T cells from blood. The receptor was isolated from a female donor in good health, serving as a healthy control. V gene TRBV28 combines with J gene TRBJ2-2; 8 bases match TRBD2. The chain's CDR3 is CASSPNHNNKAGVMAGELFF. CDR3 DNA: TGTGCCAGCAGTCCAAACCATAATAATAAAGCGGGAGTTATGGCCGGGGAGCTGTTTTTT.